These 17 T cell receptor beta chains were all obtained from the same sample, sequenced in a study of breast tumors, draining lymph nodes, adjacent tissues. Each CDR3 protein gets one entry after TCRdb re-called the multiplex PCR reads with MiXCR. The data contain about 180,000 distinct CDR3 sequences, approximately 33% of them singletons. Samples came from axillary lymph nodes draining the breast cancer. Sequencing input: axillary lymph node tissue. Receptor source: a female donor with breast cancer. Some clones in this sample may be carry-over from other donors' samples.

The rearrangement links TRBV4-1 to TRBJ1-1; unclear D gene. The CDR3 totals 15 residues. CDR1 and CDR2 from the germline V gene are MGHRA and YSYEKL. The ends were cut back, 1 base at V and 0 bases at J, with 9 bases in the middle. The CDR3 DNA is TGCGCCAGCAGCCAAGGTCCACCTTTGAACACTGAAGCTTTCTTT. Its translation is CASSQGPPLNTEAFF.

This clonotype was seen repeatedly, ten times or more. The V call is TRBV29-1, the J call TRBJ1-3; D uncertain. The CDR3 runs to 15 residues. Germline values: CDR1 SQVTM, CDR2 ANQGSEA. Trimming shortened V by 4 bases and J by 0 bases, and 13 bases separated the two germline ends. This CDR3 reads CSVAGGDSSGNTIYF. Here the CDR3 DNA reads TGCAGCGTTGCTGGCGGGGATTCCTCTGGAAACACCATATATTTT.

This clonotype was recorded at least ten times. This chain links TRBV12-3 or TRBV12-4 with TRBJ1-3; D may be TRBD1 (6 bases). Trimming removed 6 bases from V and 4 bases from J, with 10 bases in between. The CDR3 is 13 residues long. CDR3 sequence reads: CASRVTGGNTIYF. CDR3 in DNA: TGTGCCAGCAGGGTTACAGGGGGAAACACCATATATTTT.

As for this clonotype: Compared with germline, one end of the junction differs, possibly owing to a read error. V and J are TRBV6-2 or TRBV6-3 and TRBJ1-2; D gene ambiguous. The CDR3 contains 14 residues. Germline CDR1 is MNHEY and CDR2 is SVGEGT. The CDR3 is CVSSYSGRPYGYTF. For the CDR3, the DNA is TGTGTCAGCAGTTACTCTGGCCGGCCGTATGGCTACACCTTC.

This clonotype occurred a few times. No conserved phenylalanine or tryptophan is present at the end of the CDR3, so a read error is the likely explanation. The DNA is left out, because the CDR3 cannot be placed on it with certainty; the CDR3 is given as TCRdb lists it. The chain couples TRBV20-1 to TRBJ2-1; the D call TRBD1 from the table was never checked on the DNA. The germline V gene has CDR1 DFQATT and CDR2 SNEGSKA (reference sequence). The CDR3 spans 14 amino acids, including both terminal residues. The CDR3 loop is CSARPDRGETSSSS.

This clonotype occurred many times. This CDR3 reads CASSVGNRAGNTIYF. In nucleotides, the CDR3 is TGTGCCAGCAGCGTAGGGAACAGGGCTGGAAACACCATATATTTT. The chain couples TRBV9 to TRBJ1-3, with TRBD1 as a possible D gene (6 bases). The CDR3 extends over 15 amino acids. Germline CDR1 SGDLS, CDR2 YYNGEE. V lost 0 bases, J lost 2 bases, and 9 bases lay in between.

This clonotype appeared once. Because the CDR3 is missing its conserved closing phenylalanine or tryptophan, this is likely a read error. V usage is TRBV12-3 or TRBV12-4 and J usage is TRBJ1-6; perhaps TRBD1 as D (5 bases). This CDR3 is 12 amino acids long. V was trimmed by 7 bases and J by 13 bases, leaving 14 bases between them. The chain's CDR3 is CASTVGGVPLHL. The CDR3 bases are TGTGCCAGCACCGTCGGAGGGGTTCCCCTCCACCTT.

This clonotype appeared a single time. The limits of the CDR3 on the DNA are not certain, so only TCRdb's listed CDR3 is given. The chain recombines TRBV29-1 with TRBJ2-1; TRBD1, the table's D call, was not compared with the DNA. Germline-derived CDR1 and CDR2 are SQVTM and ANQGSEA. The CDR3 contains 17 residues when both ends are counted. The CDR3 here is CSFYICSVRPQGNEQFF.

A word on this clonotype: Compared with germline, one end of the junction differs, possibly owing to a read error. This sequence joins TRBV12-3 or TRBV12-4 and TRBJ1-4; TRBD1 matches at 7 bases. The CDR3 spans 17 residues. For the CDR3, the DNA is TGTGCCAGCATCACAGGCCAACAGGGGACTACTGTTGAAAAACTGTCTTTT. Its protein product is CASITGQQGTTVEKLSF.

This clonotype was seen many times. This chain connects TRBV12-3 or TRBV12-4 to TRBJ2-1; TRBD2 might be the D (6 bases). V lost 1 base to trimming and J lost 0 bases, with 10 bases between them. The CDR3 extends over 16 amino acids. CDR3 protein: CASSLEDGSSYNEQFF. CDR3 coding DNA: TGTGCCAGCAGTTTAGAGGACGGGAGCTCCTACAATGAGCAGTTCTTC.

CDR3 sequence reads: CASSLLAATAYEQYF. The CDR3 region has the DNA TGTGCCAGCAGCTTACTAGCGGCGACCGCCTACGAGCAGTACTTC. This rearrangement joins TRBV11-2 to TRBJ2-7, with 7 bases that match TRBD2. The CDR3 is 15 residues long. Trimming at V came to 2 bases and at J to 2 bases, leaving 6 bases not matched to a gene. Per germline, CDR1 SGHAT and CDR2 FQNNGV.

This clonotype was detected ten times or more. This chain uses TRBV4-1 with TRBJ1-2; no clear D. V lost 1 base and J 6 bases, leaving 18 bases between the germline ends. The CDR3 has 16 amino acids. Germline V gives CDR1 MGHRA, CDR2 YSYEKL. The CDR3 protein is CASSQGAGRRSHGYTF. Written as DNA, the CDR3 is TGCGCCAGCAGCCAAGGCGCGGGCAGAAGGTCCCATGGCTACACCTTC.

As concerns this clonotype: Given a much more abundant clone one base away, this may be a read error. The chain links TRBV19 to TRBJ2-3; D is tentatively TRBD1 or TRBD2 (5 bases each). Germline assignment: CDR1 LNHDA and CDR2 SQIVND (reference sequence). Trimming left V 4 bases short and J 5 bases short, with 19 bases between. The CDR3 runs to 16 residues. CDR3 nucleotides: TGTGCCAGTAGTACATACCCCGAGGGGCGCAAAGATACGCAGTATTTT. Its translation is CASSTYPEGRKDTQYF.

The chain has TRBV13 and TRBJ2-5; 7 positions agree with TRBD1. V trimming: 4 bases; J trimming: 3 bases; junction bases outside the gene matches: 5. The length of the CDR3 is 14 residues. In germline, CDR1 is PRHDT, CDR2 FYEKMQ (reference sequence). The DNA for the CDR3 is TGTGCCAGCAGCTCCCCGGGACAGAAAGAGACCCAGTACTTC. Translation gives CASSSPGQKETQYF.

The rearrangement joins TRBV10-1 to TRBJ1-5; D remains unclear. This CDR3 contains 16 residues. V was clipped by 11 bases and J by 0 bases, with 20 bases between them. Per germline, CDR1 WNHNN and CDR2 SYGVQD (reference sequence). The CDR3 spells CAGAGGLRFSNQPQHF. Written as DNA, the CDR3 is TGCGCCGGCGCAGGAGGTTTAAGGTTTAGCAATCAGCCCCAGCATTTT.

With regard to this clonotype: This could be a read error, since a much larger clone is one nucleotide away. V usage is TRBV10-1 and J usage is TRBJ2-1, with 8 bases identical to TRBD2. The CDR3 has 15 amino acids. Germline V CDR1 and CDR2: WNHNN, SYGVQD (reference sequence). The CDR3 DNA reads TGCGTCAGCAGTGATGTTAGCGGGGCGGAATATGAGCAGTTCTTC. Protein product: CVSSDVSGAEYEQFF.

This clonotype was observed a few times. The genes are TRBV6-5 and TRBJ2-7; TRBD2 agrees at 9 bases. Trimming took 6 bases from V and 0 from J; bases not matched to a gene: 12. CDR1 and CDR2 (germline): MNHEY, SVGAGI. This CDR3 has 17 residues. The CDR3 loop reads CASSPYRGSGSSYEQYF. In DNA, the CDR3 is TGTGCCAGCAGCCCCTACAGGGGTAGCGGGAGCTCCTACGAGCAGTACTTC.